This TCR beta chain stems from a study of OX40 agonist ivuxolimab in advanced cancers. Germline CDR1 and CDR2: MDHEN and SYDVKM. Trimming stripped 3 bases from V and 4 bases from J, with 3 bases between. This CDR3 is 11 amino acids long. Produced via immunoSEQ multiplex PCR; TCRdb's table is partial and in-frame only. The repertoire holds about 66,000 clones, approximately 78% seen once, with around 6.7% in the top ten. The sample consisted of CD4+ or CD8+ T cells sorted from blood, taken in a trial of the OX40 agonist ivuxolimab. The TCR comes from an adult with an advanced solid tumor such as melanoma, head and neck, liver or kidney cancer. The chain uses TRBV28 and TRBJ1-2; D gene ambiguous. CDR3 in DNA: TGTGCCAGCAGTTTCCCCTATGGCTACACCTTC. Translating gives CASSFPYGYTF.